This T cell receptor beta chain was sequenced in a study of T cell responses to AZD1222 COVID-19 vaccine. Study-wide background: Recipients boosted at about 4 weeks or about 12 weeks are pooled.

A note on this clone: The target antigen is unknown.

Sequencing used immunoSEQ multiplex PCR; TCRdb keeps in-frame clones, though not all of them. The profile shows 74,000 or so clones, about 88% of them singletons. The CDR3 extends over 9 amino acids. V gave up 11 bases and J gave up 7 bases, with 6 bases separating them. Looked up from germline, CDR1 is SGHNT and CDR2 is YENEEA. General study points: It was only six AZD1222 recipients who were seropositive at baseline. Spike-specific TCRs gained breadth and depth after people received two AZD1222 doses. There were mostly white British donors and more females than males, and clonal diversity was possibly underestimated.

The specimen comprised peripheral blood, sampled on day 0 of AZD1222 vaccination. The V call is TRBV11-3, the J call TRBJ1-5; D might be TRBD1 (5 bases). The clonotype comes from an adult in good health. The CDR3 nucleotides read TGTGCCGGGACCCAGCCCCAGCATTTT. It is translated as CAGTQPQHF.